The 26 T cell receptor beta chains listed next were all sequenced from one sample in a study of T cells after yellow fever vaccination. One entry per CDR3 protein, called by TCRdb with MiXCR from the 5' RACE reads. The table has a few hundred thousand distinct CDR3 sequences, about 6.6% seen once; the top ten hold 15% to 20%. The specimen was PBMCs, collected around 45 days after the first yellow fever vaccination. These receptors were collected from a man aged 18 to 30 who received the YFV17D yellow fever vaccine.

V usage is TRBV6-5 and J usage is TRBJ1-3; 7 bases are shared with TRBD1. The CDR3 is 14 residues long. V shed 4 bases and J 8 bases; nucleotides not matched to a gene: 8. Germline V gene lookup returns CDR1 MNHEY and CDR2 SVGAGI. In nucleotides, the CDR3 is TGTGCCAGCAGTTGGGGAACAGGGGCGGACACCATATATTTT. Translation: CASSWGTGADTIYF.

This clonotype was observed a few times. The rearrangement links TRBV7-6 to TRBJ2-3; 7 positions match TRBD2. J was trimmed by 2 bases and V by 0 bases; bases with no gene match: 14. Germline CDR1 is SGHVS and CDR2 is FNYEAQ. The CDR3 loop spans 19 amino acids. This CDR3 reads CASSLATFRLAVVTDTQYF. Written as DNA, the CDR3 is TGTGCCAGCAGCTTAGCCACATTCCGGCTAGCGGTAGTCACAGATACGCAGTATTTT.

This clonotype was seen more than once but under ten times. Written as DNA, the CDR3 is TGCGCCAGCAGCCGTAAACAGGGGTCGGGCACCGGGGAGCTGTTTTTT. Amino acid sequence: CASSRKQGSGTGELFF. This chain uses TRBV5-1 with TRBJ2-2, with 7 bases lining up with TRBD1. This CDR3 comprises 16 residues. Trimming cost V 4 bases and J 4 bases; bases outside gene matches: 10. The V gene's germline CDR1 is SGHRS and CDR2 YFSETQ.

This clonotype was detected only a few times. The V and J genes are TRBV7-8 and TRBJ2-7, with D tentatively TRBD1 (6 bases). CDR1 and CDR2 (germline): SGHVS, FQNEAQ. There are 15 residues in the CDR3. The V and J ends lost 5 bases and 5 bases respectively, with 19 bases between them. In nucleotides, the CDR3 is TGTGCCAGCAGCCCCGCCTCCGGGACATCACACGAGCAGTACTTC. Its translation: CASSPASGTSHEQYF.

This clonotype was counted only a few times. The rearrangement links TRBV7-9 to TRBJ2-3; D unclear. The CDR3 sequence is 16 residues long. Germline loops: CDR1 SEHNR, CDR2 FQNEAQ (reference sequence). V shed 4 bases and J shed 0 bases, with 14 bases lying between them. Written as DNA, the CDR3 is TGTGCCAGCAGCTCACGGCGGCAAAGGAGCACAGATACGCAGTATTTT. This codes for CASSSRRQRSTDTQYF.

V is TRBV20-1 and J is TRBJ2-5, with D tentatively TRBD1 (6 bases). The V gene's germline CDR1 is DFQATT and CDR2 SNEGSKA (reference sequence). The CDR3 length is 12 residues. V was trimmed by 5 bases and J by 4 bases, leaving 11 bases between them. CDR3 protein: CSAPTGRETQYF. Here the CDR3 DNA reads TGCAGTGCTCCCACAGGGCGAGAGACCCAGTACTTC.

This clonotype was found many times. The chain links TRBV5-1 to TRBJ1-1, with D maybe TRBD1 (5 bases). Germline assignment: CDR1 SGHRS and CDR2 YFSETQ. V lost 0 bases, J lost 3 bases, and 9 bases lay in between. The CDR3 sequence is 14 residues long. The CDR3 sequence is CASSLASGDTEAFF. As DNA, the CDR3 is TGCGCCAGCAGCTTGGCCTCGGGGGACACTGAAGCTTTCTTT. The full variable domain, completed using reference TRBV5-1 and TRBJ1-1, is KAGVTQTPRYLIKTRGQQVTLSCSPISGHRSVSWYQQTPGQGLQFLFEYFSETQRNKGNFPGRFSGRQFSNSRSEMNVSTLELGDSALYLCASSLASGDTEAFFGQGTRLTVV.

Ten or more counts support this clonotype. The CDR3 DNA follows: TGTGCCAGCAGTTCCCCCATGGGGACTGAAGCTTTCTTT. Translation: CASSSPMGTEAFF. The chain combines TRBV6-5 with TRBJ1-1; D unclear. Germline CDR1 reads MNHEY; CDR2 reads SVGAGI. There are 13 residues in the CDR3. The germline V and J ends were trimmed by 4 bases and 5 bases, with 11 bases remaining between them.

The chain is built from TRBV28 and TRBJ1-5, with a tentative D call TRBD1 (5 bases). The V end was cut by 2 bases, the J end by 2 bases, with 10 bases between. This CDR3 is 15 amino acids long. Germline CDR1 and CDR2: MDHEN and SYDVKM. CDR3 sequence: CASSLQGVGNQPQHF. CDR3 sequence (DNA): TGTGCCAGCAGTTTACAGGGCGTGGGCAATCAGCCCCAGCATTTT.

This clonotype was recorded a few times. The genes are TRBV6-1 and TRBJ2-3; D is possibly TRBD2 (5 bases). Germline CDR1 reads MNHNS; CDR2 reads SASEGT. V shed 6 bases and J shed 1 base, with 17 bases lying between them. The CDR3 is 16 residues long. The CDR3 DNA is TGTGCCAGCAGCCCCCGCGGGCCCTGGGGCACAGATACGCAGTATTTT. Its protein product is CASSPRGPWGTDTQYF.

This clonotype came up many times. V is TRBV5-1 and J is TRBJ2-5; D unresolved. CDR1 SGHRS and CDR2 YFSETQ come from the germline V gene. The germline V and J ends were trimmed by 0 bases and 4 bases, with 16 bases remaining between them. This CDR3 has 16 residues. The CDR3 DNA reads TGCGCCAGCAGCTTGGAAGGGTCCTGGTCTATAGAGACCCAGTACTTC. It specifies CASSLEGSWSIETQYF.

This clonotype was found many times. The CDR3 sequence: CASGTGLGYEQYF. The CDR3 DNA follows: TGTGCCAGCGGGACAGGGCTGGGCTACGAGCAGTACTTC. This sequence joins TRBV27 and TRBJ2-7; 9 nucleotides match TRBD1. This CDR3 spans 13 amino acids. V lost 8 bases and J lost 3; bases outside the gene matches: 5. Germline V CDR1 and CDR2: MNHEY, SMNVEV (reference sequence).

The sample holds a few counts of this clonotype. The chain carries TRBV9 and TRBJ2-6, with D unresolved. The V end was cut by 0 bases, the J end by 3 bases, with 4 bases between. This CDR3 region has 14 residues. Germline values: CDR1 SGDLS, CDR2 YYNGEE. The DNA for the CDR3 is TGTGCCAGCAGCGTAGTTGGTGGGGCCAACGTCCTGACTTTC. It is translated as CASSVVGGANVLTF.

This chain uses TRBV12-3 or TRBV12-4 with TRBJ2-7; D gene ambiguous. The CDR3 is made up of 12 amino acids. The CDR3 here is CVSSFEDYEQYV. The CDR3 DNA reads TGTGTCAGCAGTTTTGAGGACTACGAGCAGTACGTC.

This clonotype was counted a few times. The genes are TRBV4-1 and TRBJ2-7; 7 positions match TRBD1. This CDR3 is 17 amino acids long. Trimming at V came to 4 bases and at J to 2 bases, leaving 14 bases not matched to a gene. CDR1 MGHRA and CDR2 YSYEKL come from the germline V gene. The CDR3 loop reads CASSPRFPSGTAYEQYV. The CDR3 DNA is TGCGCCAGCAGCCCCCGTTTTCCCTCCGGGACAGCCTACGAGCAGTACGTC.

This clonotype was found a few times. The CDR3 protein is CASSFDGGTGELFF. The CDR3 coding sequence is TGTGCCAGCAGCTTTGATGGGGGCACCGGGGAGCTGTTTTTT. The chain recombines TRBV7-3 with TRBJ2-2; D is perhaps TRBD1 or TRBD2 (5 bases each). With 3 bases removed from V and 4 bases from J, the gap between germline ends came to 9 bases. This CDR3 comprises 14 residues. Per germline, CDR1 SGHTA and CDR2 FQGTGA. The entire variable domain, with the rest obtained from reference TRBV7-3 and TRBJ2-2, is as follows: GAGVSQTPSNKVTEKGKYVELRCDPISGHTALYWYRQSLGQGPEFLIYFQGTGAADDSGLPNDRFFAVRPEGSVSTLKIQRTERGDSAVYLCASSFDGGTGELFFGEGSRLTVL.

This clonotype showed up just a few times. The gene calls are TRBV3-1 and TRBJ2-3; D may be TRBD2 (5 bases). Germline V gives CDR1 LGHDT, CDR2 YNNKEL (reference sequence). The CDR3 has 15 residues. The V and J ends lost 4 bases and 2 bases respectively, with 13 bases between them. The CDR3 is CASSRGLSSTDTQYF. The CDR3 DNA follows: TGTGCCAGCAGCCGCGGACTCTCCTCCACAGATACGCAGTATTTT.

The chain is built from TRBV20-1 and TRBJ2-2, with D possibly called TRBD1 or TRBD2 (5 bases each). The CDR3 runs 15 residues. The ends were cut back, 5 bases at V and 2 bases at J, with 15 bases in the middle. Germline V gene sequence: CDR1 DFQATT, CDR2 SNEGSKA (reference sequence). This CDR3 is CSAGGRTANTGELFF. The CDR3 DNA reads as TGCAGTGCTGGGGGACGGACTGCTAACACCGGGGAGCTGTTTTTT.

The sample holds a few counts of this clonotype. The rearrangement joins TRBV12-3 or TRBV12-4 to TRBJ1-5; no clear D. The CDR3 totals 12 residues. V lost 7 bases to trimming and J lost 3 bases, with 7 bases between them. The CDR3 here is CASNSYNQPQHF. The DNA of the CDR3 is TGTGCCAGCAATTCTTACAATCAGCCCCAGCATTTT.

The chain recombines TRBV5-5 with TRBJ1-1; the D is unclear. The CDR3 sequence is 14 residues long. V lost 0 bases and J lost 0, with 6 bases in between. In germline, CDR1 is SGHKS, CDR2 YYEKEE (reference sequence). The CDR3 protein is CASSLVWLNTEAFF. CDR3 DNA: TGTGCCAGCAGCTTGGTTTGGTTGAACACTGAAGCTTTCTTT.

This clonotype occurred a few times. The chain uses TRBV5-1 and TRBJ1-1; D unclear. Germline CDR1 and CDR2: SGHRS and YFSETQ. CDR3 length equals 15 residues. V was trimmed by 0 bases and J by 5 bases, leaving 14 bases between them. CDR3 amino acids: CASSLGLTSETEAFF. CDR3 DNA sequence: TGCGCCAGCAGCTTGGGGCTGACCTCGGAGACTGAAGCTTTCTTT.

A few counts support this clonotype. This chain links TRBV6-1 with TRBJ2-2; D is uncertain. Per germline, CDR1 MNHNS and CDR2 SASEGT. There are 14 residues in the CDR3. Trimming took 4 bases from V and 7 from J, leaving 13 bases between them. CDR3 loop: CASSAVGFFGELFF. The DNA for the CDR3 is TGTGCCAGCAGTGCGGTTGGTTTTTTCGGGGAGCTGTTTTTT.

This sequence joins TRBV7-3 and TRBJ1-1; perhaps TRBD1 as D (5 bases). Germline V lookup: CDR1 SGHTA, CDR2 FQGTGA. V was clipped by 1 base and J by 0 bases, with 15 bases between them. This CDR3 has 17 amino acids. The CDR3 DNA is TGTGCCAGCAGCTTAAGGGGCGGACTACTCATGAACACTGAAGCTTTCTTT. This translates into CASSLRGGLLMNTEAFF.

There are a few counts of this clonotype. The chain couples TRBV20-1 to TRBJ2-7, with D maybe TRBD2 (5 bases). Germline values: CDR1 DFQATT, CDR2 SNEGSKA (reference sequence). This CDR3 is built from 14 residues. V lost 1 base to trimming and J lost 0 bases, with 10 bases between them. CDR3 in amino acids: CSARGTGSSYEQYV. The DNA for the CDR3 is TGCAGTGCTAGAGGGACGGGGAGCTCCTACGAGCAGTACGTC.

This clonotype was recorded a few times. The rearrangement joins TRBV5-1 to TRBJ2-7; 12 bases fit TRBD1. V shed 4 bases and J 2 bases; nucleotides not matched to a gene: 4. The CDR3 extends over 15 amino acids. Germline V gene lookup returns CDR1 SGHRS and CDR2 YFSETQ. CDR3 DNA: TGCGCCAGCAGCCCGGGACAGGGGGCAACCTACGAGCAGTACTTC. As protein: CASSPGQGATYEQYF.

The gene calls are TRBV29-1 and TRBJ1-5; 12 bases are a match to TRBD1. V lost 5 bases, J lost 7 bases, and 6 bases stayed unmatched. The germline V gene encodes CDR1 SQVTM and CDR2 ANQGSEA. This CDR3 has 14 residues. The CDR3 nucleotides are TGCAGCGTTAGTTCGGGACAGGGGGCCCAGCCCCAGCATTTT. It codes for CSVSSGQGAQPQHF.